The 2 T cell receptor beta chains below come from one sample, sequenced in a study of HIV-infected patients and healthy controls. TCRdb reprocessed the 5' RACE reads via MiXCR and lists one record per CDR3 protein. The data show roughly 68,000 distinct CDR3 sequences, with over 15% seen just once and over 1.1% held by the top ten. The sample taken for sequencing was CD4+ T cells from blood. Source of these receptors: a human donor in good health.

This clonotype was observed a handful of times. CDR3 bases: TGTGCCAGCAGCTTATTCGGTCGGGGGCTAATTGAGCAGTTCTTC. Its translation: CASSLFGRGLIEQFF. The rearrangement joins TRBV7-2 to TRBJ2-1; either TRBD1 or TRBD2 may fit D (6 bases each). V was shortened by 2 bases and J by 9 bases, with 17 bases between the two germline ends. This CDR3 has 15 residues. Germline CDR1 and CDR2: SGHTA and FQGNSA.

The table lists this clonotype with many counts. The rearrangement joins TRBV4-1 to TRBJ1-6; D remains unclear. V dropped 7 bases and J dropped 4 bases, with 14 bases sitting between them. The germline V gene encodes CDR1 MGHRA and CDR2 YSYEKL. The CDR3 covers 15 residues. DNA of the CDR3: TGCGCCAGCAACATGGGAGGCTTTTATAATTCACCCCTCCACTTT. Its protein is CASNMGGFYNSPLHF.